This section outlines one T cell receptor (beta chain) sequence together with its context. Antigen specificity is unknown. Every sample gave at least 5.5 micrograms of total RNA when it was extracted. The V gene end was trimmed by 7 bases and the J gene end by 7 bases; junction bases not matched to a gene: 12. In germline, CDR1 is SGHTA, CDR2 FQGNSA. CDR3 size: 15 residues. The data belong to a study of blood T cells in healthy people across ages. The study, taken as a whole, reports: Aged donors had fewer naive CD4+ cells and lower diversity than long-lived donors. Naive T cell percentage and TCR beta diversity correlated strongly.

A second PCR, run for about 7 to 12 cycles, used a sample-barcoded 5' primer plus a J-beta primer mix. TCRdb reprocessed the 5' RACE reads with MiXCR, giving one entry per CDR3 protein. The sample lists approximately 1.5 million distinct CDR3 sequences, about 31% occurring once. The chain carries TRBV7-2 and TRBJ2-1, with TRBD2 matching over 8 bases. The TCR was taken from a woman in her 30s in good health. Input material: blood. This chain's CDR3 is CASNYGGALGNEQFF. The CDR3 nucleotides read TGTGCCAGCAACTACGGGGGGGCTTTGGGTAATGAGCAGTTCTTC.